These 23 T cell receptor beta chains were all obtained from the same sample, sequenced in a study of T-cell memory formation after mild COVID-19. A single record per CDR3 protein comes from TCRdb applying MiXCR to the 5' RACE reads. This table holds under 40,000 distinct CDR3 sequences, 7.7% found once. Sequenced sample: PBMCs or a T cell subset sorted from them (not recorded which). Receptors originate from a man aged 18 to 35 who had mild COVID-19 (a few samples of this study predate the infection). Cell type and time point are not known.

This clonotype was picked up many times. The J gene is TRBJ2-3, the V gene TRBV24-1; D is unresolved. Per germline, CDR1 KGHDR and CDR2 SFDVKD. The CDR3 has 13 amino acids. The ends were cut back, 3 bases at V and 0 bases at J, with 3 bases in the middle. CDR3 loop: CATSDGSTDTQYF. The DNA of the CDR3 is TGTGCCACCAGTGATGGGAGCACAGATACGCAGTATTTT.

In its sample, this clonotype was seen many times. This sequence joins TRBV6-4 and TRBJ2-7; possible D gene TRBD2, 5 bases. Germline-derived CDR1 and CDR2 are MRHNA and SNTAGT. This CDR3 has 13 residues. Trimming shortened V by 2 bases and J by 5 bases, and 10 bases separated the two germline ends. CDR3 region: CASSDATRHEQYF. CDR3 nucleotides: TGTGCCAGCAGTGACGCTACTAGGCACGAGCAGTACTTC.

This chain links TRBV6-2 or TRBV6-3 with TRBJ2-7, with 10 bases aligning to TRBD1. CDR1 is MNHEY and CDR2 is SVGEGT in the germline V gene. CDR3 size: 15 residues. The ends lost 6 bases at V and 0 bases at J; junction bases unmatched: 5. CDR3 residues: CASRPDRGNSYEQYF. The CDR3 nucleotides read TGTGCCAGCAGACCGGACAGGGGGAACTCCTACGAGCAGTACTTC.

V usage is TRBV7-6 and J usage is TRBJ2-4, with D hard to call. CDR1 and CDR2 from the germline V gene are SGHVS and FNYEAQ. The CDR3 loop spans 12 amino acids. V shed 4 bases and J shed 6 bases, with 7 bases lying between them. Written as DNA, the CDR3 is TGTGCCAGCAGCTCCCCAGGAAACATTCAGTACTTC. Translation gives CASSSPGNIQYF.

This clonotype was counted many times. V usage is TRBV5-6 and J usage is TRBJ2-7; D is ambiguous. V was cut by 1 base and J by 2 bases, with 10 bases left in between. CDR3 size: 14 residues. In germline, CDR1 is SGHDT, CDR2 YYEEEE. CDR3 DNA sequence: TGTGCCAGCAGCTTGCATCTGGATACCTACGAGCAGTACTTC. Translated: CASSLHLDTYEQYF.

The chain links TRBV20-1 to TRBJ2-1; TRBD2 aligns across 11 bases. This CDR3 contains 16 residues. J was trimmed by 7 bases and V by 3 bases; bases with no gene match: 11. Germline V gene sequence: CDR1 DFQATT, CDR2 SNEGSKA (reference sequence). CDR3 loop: CSASEFLAGGLNEQFF. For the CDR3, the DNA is TGCAGTGCTAGTGAGTTCCTAGCGGGGGGACTGAATGAGCAGTTCTTC.

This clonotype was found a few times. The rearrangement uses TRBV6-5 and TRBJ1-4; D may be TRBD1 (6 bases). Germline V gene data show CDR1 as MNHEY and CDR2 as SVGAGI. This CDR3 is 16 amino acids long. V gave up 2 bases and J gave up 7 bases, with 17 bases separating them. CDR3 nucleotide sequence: TGTGCCAGCAGTTACCAGGTCAGGACAGATCCTGAAAAACTGTTTTTT. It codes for CASSYQVRTDPEKLFF.

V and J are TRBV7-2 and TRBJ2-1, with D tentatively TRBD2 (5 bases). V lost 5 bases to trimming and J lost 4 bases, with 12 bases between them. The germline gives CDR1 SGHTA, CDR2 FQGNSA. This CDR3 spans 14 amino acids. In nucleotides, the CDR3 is TGTGCCAGCAGCCCTTTCCCGGGATACAATGAGCAGTTCTTC. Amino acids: CASSPFPGYNEQFF.

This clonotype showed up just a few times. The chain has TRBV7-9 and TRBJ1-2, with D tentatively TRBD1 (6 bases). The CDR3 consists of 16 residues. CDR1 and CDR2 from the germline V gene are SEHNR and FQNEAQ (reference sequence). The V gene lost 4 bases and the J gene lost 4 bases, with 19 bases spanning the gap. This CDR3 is CASSSPPLQGRYGYTF. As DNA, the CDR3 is TGTGCCAGCAGCTCGCCCCCCCTACAGGGACGCTATGGCTACACCTTC.

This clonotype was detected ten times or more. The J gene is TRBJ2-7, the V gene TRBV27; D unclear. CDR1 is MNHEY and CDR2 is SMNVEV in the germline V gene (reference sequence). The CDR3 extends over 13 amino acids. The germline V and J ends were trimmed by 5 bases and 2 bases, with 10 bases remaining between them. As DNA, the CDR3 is TGTGCCAGCAGTCGGCGGCGACCCTACGAGCAGTACTTC. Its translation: CASSRRRPYEQYF.

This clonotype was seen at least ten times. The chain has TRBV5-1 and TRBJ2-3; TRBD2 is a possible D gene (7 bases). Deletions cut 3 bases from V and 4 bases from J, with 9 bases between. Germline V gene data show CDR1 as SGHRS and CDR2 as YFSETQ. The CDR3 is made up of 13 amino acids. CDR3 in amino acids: CASSWEGADTQYF. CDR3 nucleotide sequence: TGCGCCAGCAGCTGGGAGGGGGCAGATACGCAGTATTTT.

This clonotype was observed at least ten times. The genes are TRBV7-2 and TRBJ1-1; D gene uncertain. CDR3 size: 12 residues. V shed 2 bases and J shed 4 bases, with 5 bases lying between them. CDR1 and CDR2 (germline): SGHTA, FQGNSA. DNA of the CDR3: TGTGCCAGCAGCTTATATGGCACTGAAGCTTTCTTT. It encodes CASSLYGTEAFF.

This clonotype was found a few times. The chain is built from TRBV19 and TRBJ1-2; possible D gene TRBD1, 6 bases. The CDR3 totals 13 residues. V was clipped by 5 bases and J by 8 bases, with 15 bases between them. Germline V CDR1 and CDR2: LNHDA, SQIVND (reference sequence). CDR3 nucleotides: TGTGCCAGTAGTCCACAGGGTAGACACGGCTACACCTTC. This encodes CASSPQGRHGYTF.

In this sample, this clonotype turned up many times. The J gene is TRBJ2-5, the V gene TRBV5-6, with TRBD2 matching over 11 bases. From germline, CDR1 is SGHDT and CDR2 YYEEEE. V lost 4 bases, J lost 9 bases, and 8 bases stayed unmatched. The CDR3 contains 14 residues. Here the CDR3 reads CASSQTSGVGPQYF. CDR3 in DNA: TGTGCCAGCAGCCAGACTAGCGGGGTCGGGCCCCAGTACTTC.

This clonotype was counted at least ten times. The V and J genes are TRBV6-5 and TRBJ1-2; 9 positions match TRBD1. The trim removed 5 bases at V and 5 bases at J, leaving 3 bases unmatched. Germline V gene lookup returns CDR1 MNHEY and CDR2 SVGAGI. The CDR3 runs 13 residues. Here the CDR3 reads CASSLQGAYGYTF. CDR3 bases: TGTGCCAGCAGTCTACAGGGGGCTTATGGCTACACCTTC.

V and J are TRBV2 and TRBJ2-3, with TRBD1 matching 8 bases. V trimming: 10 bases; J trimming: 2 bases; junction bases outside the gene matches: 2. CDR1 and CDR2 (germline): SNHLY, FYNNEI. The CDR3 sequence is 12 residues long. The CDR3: CATDRDTDTQYF. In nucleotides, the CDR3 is TGTGCCACGGACAGGGACACAGATACGCAGTATTTT.

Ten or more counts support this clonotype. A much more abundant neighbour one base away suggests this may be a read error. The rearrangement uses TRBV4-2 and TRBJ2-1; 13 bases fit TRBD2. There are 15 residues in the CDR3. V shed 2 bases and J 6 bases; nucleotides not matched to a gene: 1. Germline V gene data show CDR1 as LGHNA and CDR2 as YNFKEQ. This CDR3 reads CASSQTSGGANEQFF. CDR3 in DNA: TGTGCCAGCAGCCAAACTAGCGGGGGGGCCAATGAGCAGTTCTTC.

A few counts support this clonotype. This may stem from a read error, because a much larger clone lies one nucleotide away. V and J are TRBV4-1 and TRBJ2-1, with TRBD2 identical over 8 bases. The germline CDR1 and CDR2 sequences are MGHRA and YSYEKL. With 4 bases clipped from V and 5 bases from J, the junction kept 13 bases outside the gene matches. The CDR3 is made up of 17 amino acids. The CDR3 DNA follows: TGCGCCAGCAGCCGTCGACGAGCGGGGGTGAACGACAATGAGCAGTTCTTC. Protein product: CASSRRRAGVNDNEQFF.

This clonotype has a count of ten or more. The CDR3 spells CASSRMGGEQFF. The CDR3 coding sequence is TGTGCCAGCAGCCGGATGGGGGGTGAGCAGTTCTTC. The chain combines TRBV7-3 with TRBJ2-1; D might be TRBD2 (6 bases). In germline, CDR1 is SGHTA, CDR2 FQGTGA. This CDR3 has 12 residues. V dropped 5 bases and J dropped 9 bases, with 11 bases sitting between them. Drawing the rest from reference TRBV7-3 and TRBJ2-1, the complete variable domain is GAGVSQTPSNKVTEKGKYVELRCDPISGHTALYWYRQSLGQGPEFLIYFQGTGAADDSGLPNDRFFAVRPEGSVSTLKIQRTERGDSAVYLCASSRMGGEQFFGPGTRLTVL.

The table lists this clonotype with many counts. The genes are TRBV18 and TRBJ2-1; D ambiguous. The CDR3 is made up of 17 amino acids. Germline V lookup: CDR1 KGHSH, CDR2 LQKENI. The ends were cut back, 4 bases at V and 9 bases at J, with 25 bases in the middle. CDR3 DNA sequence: TGTGCCAGCTCACGCTCGGCTAGTGGCAGGTTTTTCGGTGAGCAGTTCTTC. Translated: CASSRSASGRFFGEQFF.

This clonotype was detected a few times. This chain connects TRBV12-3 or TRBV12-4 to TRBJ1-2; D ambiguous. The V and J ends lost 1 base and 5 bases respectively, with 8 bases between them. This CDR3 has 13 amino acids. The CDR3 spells CASSLGQIYGYTF. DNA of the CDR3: TGTGCCAGCAGTTTAGGCCAGATTTATGGCTACACCTTC.

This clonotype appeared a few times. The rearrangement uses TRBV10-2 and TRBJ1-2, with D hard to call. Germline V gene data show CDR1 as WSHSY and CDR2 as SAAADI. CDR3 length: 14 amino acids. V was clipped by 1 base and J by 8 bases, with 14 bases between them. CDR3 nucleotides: TGCGCCAGCAGTGAGTGGAAAGTCCCACAGGGCTACACCTTC. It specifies CASSEWKVPQGYTF.

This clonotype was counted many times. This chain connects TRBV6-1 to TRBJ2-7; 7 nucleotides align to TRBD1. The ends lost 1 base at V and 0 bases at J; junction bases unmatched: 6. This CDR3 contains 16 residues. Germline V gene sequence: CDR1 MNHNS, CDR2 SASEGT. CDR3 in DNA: TGTGCCAGCAGTGAAGAGGCAGGGGACAGCTCCTACGAGCAGTACTTC. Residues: CASSEEAGDSSYEQYF.